A single count supports the clone carrying this T cell receptor beta chain. The antigen remains unidentified. The record originates from a study of T-cell memory formation after mild COVID-19. As for the study in general: Largely, the TCR clusters proved donor specific.

Study-level points and caveats: Clones which contracted sat mainly in CM and EM if CD4+, and in EMRA if CD8+. Pre-infection memory held some responding clones, suggesting pre-existing cross-reactive T cells responded.

V was pared by 1 base and J by 4 bases, with 6 bases of the junction left unmatched. From germline, CDR1 is LGHDT and CDR2 YNNKEL (reference sequence). The CDR3 has 15 amino acids. 5'RACE primed at constant segments yielded TCR alpha and TCR beta cDNA libraries bearing sample barcodes and UMIs. TCRdb itself ran the 5' RACE reads through MiXCR, one entry per CDR3 protein. Of about 350,000 distinct CDR3 sequences in the sample, around 27% are singletons; the top ten hold roughly 14%. This clonotype was sampled from an adult woman who had mild COVID-19 (a few samples of this study predate the infection). Cell type and time point are not known. The specimen was PBMCs or a T cell subset sorted from them (not recorded which). This rearrangement joins TRBV3-1 to TRBJ2-7; TRBD2 aligns across 8 bases. The CDR3 protein is CASSQVPAGAYEQYF. The CDR3 coding sequence is TGTGCCAGCAGCCAAGTTCCAGCGGGGGCTTACGAGCAGTACTTC.